The 15 T cell receptor beta chains given below trace back to one sample, sequenced in a study of blood T cell repertoires in COVID-19. Method: immunoSEQ multiplex PCR; TCRdb's copy keeps in-frame clones and lacks some. The profile shows 450,000 or so clones, approximately 92% of them singletons. Sequenced material: peripheral blood. The receptors were sampled from a man aged 18 to 29 with COVID-19, enrolled during active disease.

This rearrangement joins TRBV19 to TRBJ1-6; the D gene is possibly TRBD1 (5 bases). Germline CDR1 and CDR2: LNHDA and SQIVND (reference sequence). This CDR3 is built from 16 residues. V lost 4 bases, J lost 9 bases, and 19 bases lay in between. DNA of the CDR3: TGTGCCAGTAGTAAACGACAGTCCCCTAAGGGTTCACCCCTCCACTTT. This codes for CASSKRQSPKGSPLHF.

V usage is TRBV6-4 and J usage is TRBJ2-2; possibly TRBD1 for D (5 bases). Germline V gives CDR1 MRHNA, CDR2 SNTAGT. CDR3 length: 16 amino acids. V shed 2 bases and J shed 0 bases, with 10 bases lying between them. The CDR3 coding sequence is TGTGCCAGCAGTGACCAGGGCAGGGCGAACACCGGGGAGCTGTTTTTT. It yields the protein CASSDQGRANTGELFF.

The chain joins TRBV10-1 to TRBJ2-3; TRBD1 agrees at 9 bases. CDR1 and CDR2 from the germline V gene are WNHNN and SYGVQD (reference sequence). V shed 4 bases and J 2 bases; nucleotides not matched to a gene: 4. The CDR3 sequence is 15 residues long. This chain's CDR3 is CASSVGDRVTDTQYF. In nucleotides, the CDR3 is TGCGCCAGCAGTGTGGGGGACAGGGTCACAGATACGCAGTATTTT.

The rearrangement uses TRBV3-1 (or the pseudogene TRBV3-2) and TRBJ2-2; possibly TRBD2 for D (5 bases). Trimming cost V 0 bases and J 1 base, with 9 bases left between them. The CDR3 extends over 16 amino acids. The V gene's germline CDR1 is LGHDT and CDR2 YNNKEL (reference sequence). CDR3 sequence (DNA): TGTGCCAGCAGCCAAGATCGAGGGAGGAACACCGGGGAGCTGTTTTTT. As protein: CASSQDRGRNTGELFF.

This chain uses TRBV24-1 with TRBJ2-1, with 9 bases matching TRBD1. The CDR3 length is 16 residues. CDR1 KGHDR and CDR2 SFDVKD come from the germline V gene. V trimming: 3 bases; J trimming: 7 bases; junction bases outside the gene matches: 9. Written as DNA, the CDR3 is TGTGCCACCAGTGATGCGGTCGGGACAGGGCAGAATGAGCAGTTCTTC. It is translated as CATSDAVGTGQNEQFF.

This chain joins TRBV12-3 or TRBV12-4 and TRBJ2-4, with 8 bases that match TRBD1. The J segment lost 6 bases and the V segment lost 6 bases, leaving 4 bases of the junction unmatched. The CDR3 loop spans 13 amino acids. The CDR3 sequence: CASSETGVNIQYF. For the CDR3, the DNA is TGTGCCAGCAGCGAGACAGGGGTAAACATTCAGTACTTC.

The chain combines TRBV5-1 with TRBJ2-7; TRBD2 matches 8 bases. V lost 3 bases, J lost 6 bases, and 8 bases stayed unmatched. Germline V gene lookup returns CDR1 SGHRS and CDR2 YFSETQ. The CDR3 totals 14 residues. The CDR3, as DNA: TGCGCCAGCAGCTCCACGGGAGGGTCAGGCGAGCAGTACTTC. It codes for CASSSTGGSGEQYF.

The chain is built from TRBV2 and TRBJ2-7; maybe TRBD1 (5 bases). The CDR3 length is 14 residues. Germline V lookup: CDR1 SNHLY, CDR2 FYNNEI. Trimming took 9 bases from V and 0 from J, leaving 15 bases between them. The CDR3: CASNDRGYSYEQYF. DNA of the CDR3: TGTGCCAGTAATGATAGGGGCTACTCCTACGAGCAGTACTTC. The full variable domain, completed using reference TRBV2 and TRBJ2-7, is EPEVTQTPSHQVTQMGQEVILRCVPISNHLYFYWYRQILGQKVEFLVSFYNNEISEKSEIFDDQFSVERPDGSNFTLKIRSTKLEDSAMYFCASNDRGYSYEQYFGPGTRLTVT.

The V call is TRBV5-6, the J call TRBJ1-1; 8 bases match TRBD1. The CDR3 runs 14 residues. V trimming: 3 bases; J trimming: 10 bases; junction bases outside the gene matches: 11. Germline lookup yields CDR1 SGHDT and CDR2 YYEEEE. The CDR3 DNA is TGTGCCAGCAGCTCCCCAGGGGGCGCGTCTGCAGCTTTCTTT. Its protein product is CASSSPGGASAAFF. The variable domain in full, completed from reference TRBV5-6 and TRBJ1-1, reads DAGVTQSPTHLIKTRGQQVTLRCSPKSGHDTVSWYQQALGQGPQFIFQYYEEEERQRGNFPDRFSGHQFPNYSSELNVNALLLGDSALYLCASSSPGGASAAFFGQGTRLTVV.

The chain couples TRBV24-1 to TRBJ1-5; possibly TRBD1 for D (5 bases). V dropped 5 bases and J dropped 5 bases, with 12 bases sitting between them. Germline V lookup: CDR1 KGHDR, CDR2 SFDVKD. This CDR3 region has 14 residues. CDR3 in amino acids: CATSGARQYQPQHF. CDR3 DNA: TGTGCCACCAGTGGAGCCCGACAGTATCAGCCCCAGCATTTT.

The rearrangement uses TRBV6-6 and TRBJ2-2, with a weak D call TRBD2 (6 bases). The V gene's germline CDR1 is MNHNY and CDR2 SVGAGI (reference sequence). The CDR3 is 16 amino acids. CDR3 DNA sequence: TGTGCGGTGAGGGGAAGACTAGATGGCGACACCGGGGAGCTGTTTTTT. It codes for CAVRGRLDGDTGELFF.

As DNA, the CDR3 is TGTGCCAGCGGGACATGGGGATCCTACGAGCAGTACTTC. It translates to CASGTWGSYEQYF. The rearrangement links TRBV3-1 (or the pseudogene TRBV3-2) to TRBJ2-7; a weak D match, TRBD1 (6 bases). The CDR3 totals 13 residues. Trimming took off 8 bases at V and 1 base at J, with 12 bases between the two ends. The V gene's germline CDR1 is LGHDT and CDR2 YNNKEL (reference sequence).

This clone was found once. The gene calls are TRBV29-1 and TRBJ2-1; the D gene is possibly TRBD1 (6 bases). V was trimmed by 4 bases and J by 6 bases, leaving 10 bases between them. This CDR3 region has 12 residues. Per germline, CDR1 SQVTM and CDR2 ANQGSEA. In DNA form, the CDR3 reads TGCAGCGTTGCACAGGGATCCAATGAGCAGTTCTTC. It yields the protein CSVAQGSNEQFF.

V usage is TRBV11-2 and J usage is TRBJ1-1; D remains ambiguous. This CDR3 comprises 13 residues. Germline loops: CDR1 SGHAT, CDR2 FQNNGV. The V end was cut by 5 bases, the J end by 0 bases, with 7 bases between. The CDR3 protein is CASSRELNTEAFF. The CDR3 DNA is TGTGCCAGCAGCCGAGAATTGAACACTGAAGCTTTCTTT.

The V call is TRBV5-1, the J call TRBJ2-1; 10 bases match TRBD2. The CDR3 sequence is 18 residues long. The V gene end was trimmed by 1 base and the J gene end by 9 bases; junction bases not matched to a gene: 16. Per the germline V gene, CDR1 is SGHRS and CDR2 is YFSETQ. The CDR3 DNA sequence: TGCGCCAGCAGCTTGTTCGCTAGCGGGAGTTACAAACGGGCTGAGCAGTTCTTC. Translated, it gives CASSLFASGSYKRAEQFF.